Listed here are 5 T cell receptor beta chains from one sample, sequenced in a study of blood T cell repertoires in COVID-19. TCRdb's table, derived via immunoSEQ multiplex PCR, lists solely in-frame clones and lacks some. The sample has under 60,000 clones; about 80% are singletons. Input material: peripheral blood. These receptors originate from a man aged 55 to 69 with acute or convalescent COVID-19.

J is TRBJ1-1 and V is TRBV18; 8 nucleotides line up with TRBD1. Losses at the gene ends were 3 bases for V and 5 bases for J; bases not matched to a gene: 11. From germline, CDR1 is KGHSH and CDR2 LQKENI. The length of the CDR3 is 16 residues. The CDR3 DNA follows: TGTGCCAGCTCACCCCCAACCGGACAGGGAAGGACTGAAGCTTTCTTT. Its protein is CASSPPTGQGRTEAFF.

The chain uses TRBV29-1 and TRBJ2-7, with D possibly TRBD1 on 6 matching bases. V was trimmed by 3 bases and J by 4 bases, leaving 16 bases between them. The CDR3 spans 14 residues. CDR1 and CDR2 from the germline V gene are SQVTM and ANQGSEA. The CDR3 reads CSVDPRGGGYEQYF. The CDR3 bases are TGCAGCGTTGACCCCAGGGGCGGTGGGTACGAGCAGTACTTC.

This clone was seen a few times. The chain recombines TRBV6-1 with TRBJ2-3, with D hard to call. V lost 2 bases to trimming and J lost 0 bases, with 9 bases between them. The CDR3 is 15 residues long. From germline, CDR1 is MNHNS and CDR2 SASEGT. For the CDR3, the DNA is TGTGCCAGCAGTGAATTGTACACCAGCACAGATACGCAGTATTTT. This gives the protein CASSELYTSTDTQYF.

The CDR3 protein is CASSLRDRGVGYTF. CDR3 in DNA: TGCGCCAGCAGCCTCCGGGACAGGGGCGTGGGCTACACCTTC. The chain combines TRBV5-1 with TRBJ1-2; 10 bases fit TRBD1. Looked up from germline, CDR1 is SGHRS and CDR2 is YFSETQ. The CDR3 consists of 14 residues. J lost 8 bases, V lost 4 bases, and 8 bases had no gene match.

A single count supports this clone. The V call is TRBV19, the J call TRBJ2-7; TRBD1 might be the D (6 bases). CDR1 is LNHDA and CDR2 is SQIVND in the germline V gene (reference sequence). Trimming removed 1 base from V and 2 bases from J, with 6 bases in between. This CDR3 is built from 13 residues. CDR3 region: CASSIGTAYEQYF. The CDR3 DNA follows: TGTGCCAGTAGTATAGGGACAGCCTACGAGCAGTACTTC.